These 18 T cell receptor beta chains originate from one sample sequenced in a study of T cell responses to AZD1222 COVID-19 vaccine. Some clones are missing from TCRdb's copy, which holds only in-frame ones; the method was immunoSEQ multiplex PCR. The table lists tens of thousands of clones, roughly 85% of them singletons. The starting material was peripheral blood, obtained 28 days after the second AZD1222 dose. The receptors were sampled from an adult who received the AZD1222 COVID-19 vaccine.

This clone was seen only a few times. The chain couples TRBV6-5 to TRBJ1-1, with a weak D call TRBD1 (5 bases). Per the germline V gene, CDR1 is MNHEY and CDR2 is SVGAGI. V lost 10 bases to trimming and J lost 11 bases, with 14 bases between them. The CDR3 covers 10 residues. CDR3 residues: CATGTGSAFF. The CDR3 DNA is TGTGCCACCGGTACAGGTTCGGCTTTCTTT.

V usage is TRBV10-3 and J usage is TRBJ1-1; tentative D call: TRBD1 (6 bases). This CDR3 is built from 15 residues. Trimming stripped 5 bases from V and 4 bases from J, with 17 bases between. The germline CDR1 and CDR2 sequences are ENHRY and SYGVKD. The CDR3 region is CAISSPQGRLTEAFF. In DNA, the CDR3 is TGTGCCATCAGTTCCCCCCAGGGGAGGCTCACTGAAGCTTTCTTT.

The J gene is TRBJ1-1, the V gene TRBV10-2, with TRBD1 identical over 11 bases. The junction had 8 bases not matched to a gene; V was cut back by 5 bases and J by 0 bases. This CDR3 comprises 17 residues. Germline V gene sequence: CDR1 WSHSY, CDR2 SAAADI. CDR3 DNA: TGCGCCAGCAGTTCCCGGGACAGGGGGGTTTTGAACACTGAAGCTTTCTTT. Translated, it gives CASSSRDRGVLNTEAFF.

This clone was seen a single time. The chain carries TRBV5-8 and TRBJ2-2, with 8 bases identical to TRBD2. The J segment lost 3 bases and the V segment lost 4 bases, leaving 5 bases of the junction unmatched. Germline V lookup: CDR1 SGHTS, CDR2 YDEGEE. CDR3 size: 15 residues. This CDR3 is CASSAAGGYTGELFF. DNA of the CDR3: TGTGCCAGCAGCGCGGCGGGGGGTTACACCGGGGAGCTGTTTTTT.

The gene calls are TRBV6-1 and TRBJ1-2, with D unclear. The germline V gene has CDR1 MNHNS and CDR2 SASEGT. The CDR3 is 14 amino acids. Trimming pared 5 bases from V and 8 bases from J, leaving 18 bases between. CDR3 sequence (DNA): TGTGCCAGCAGTTCCACTGTCTTGATGGGAGGCTACACCTTC. Its translation is CASSSTVLMGGYTF.

The chain couples TRBV9 to TRBJ1-1; 10 nucleotides line up with TRBD1. Germline CDR1 and CDR2: SGDLS and YYNGEE. Trimming cost V 3 bases and J 5 bases; bases outside gene matches: 7. The length of the CDR3 is 15 residues. The CDR3 region has the DNA TGTGCCAGCAGCGCAAGACAGGGGGCTGTGACTGAAGCTTTCTTT. Protein sequence: CASSARQGAVTEAFF.

The V gene is TRBV3-1 (or the pseudogene TRBV3-2), the J gene TRBJ1-1; 7 nucleotides agree with TRBD1. The CDR3 is 14 residues long. V trimming: 1 base; J trimming: 10 bases; junction bases outside the gene matches: 9. CDR1 and CDR2 from the germline V gene are LGHDT and YNNKEL (reference sequence). This chain's CDR3 is CASSQVSKGARAFF. The CDR3 nucleotides read TGTGCCAGCAGCCAAGTATCTAAGGGGGCGAGAGCTTTCTTT.

The chain employs TRBV4-2 and TRBJ2-7; D is unclear. Trimming took 2 bases from V and 3 from J, leaving 17 bases between them. The CDR3 runs to 16 residues. Looked up from germline, CDR1 is LGHNA and CDR2 is YNFKEQ. CDR3 in DNA: TGTGCCAGCAGCCAACCTGGGGAAGGTCTTGGCTACGAGCAGTACTTC. Residues: CASSQPGEGLGYEQYF.

The rearrangement joins TRBV20-1 to TRBJ2-5, with 7 bases fitting TRBD2. From germline, CDR1 is DFQATT and CDR2 SNEGSKA (reference sequence). The junction had 15 bases not matched to a gene; V was cut back by 3 bases and J by 5 bases. This CDR3 is 16 amino acids long. The CDR3 loop is CSASSPGGSIFETQYF. The CDR3 coding sequence is TGCAGTGCTAGTTCCCCCGGCGGGAGTATCTTCGAGACCCAGTACTTC.

The chain couples TRBV5-1 to TRBJ1-2, with no clear D. The ends were cut back, 5 bases at V and 0 bases at J, with 17 bases in the middle. The germline V gene encodes CDR1 SGHRS and CDR2 YFSETQ. The CDR3 spans 16 residues. Here the CDR3 DNA reads TGCGCCAGCAGTCCTGACCAGACCGTAGCTAACTATGGCTACACCTTC. It yields the protein CASSPDQTVANYGYTF.

The DNA for the CDR3 is TGTGCCAGCAGCACCGGGACGCTCTCTGGAAACACCATATATTTT. Its protein product is CASSTGTLSGNTIYF. This sequence joins TRBV5-8 and TRBJ1-3, with D maybe TRBD1 (5 bases). Germline V gene sequence: CDR1 SGHTS, CDR2 YDEGEE. The CDR3 has 15 residues. The V and J ends lost 4 bases and 0 bases respectively, with 11 bases between them.

The rearrangement uses TRBV18 and TRBJ2-2; D is undetermined. V was clipped by 5 bases and J by 2 bases, with 6 bases between them. There are 13 residues in the CDR3. Germline assignment: CDR1 KGHSH and CDR2 LQKENI. The CDR3 DNA reads TGTGCCAGCTCAAGGACCAACACCGGGGAGCTGTTTTTT. Translating it yields CASSRTNTGELFF.

A single count supports this clone. V gene TRBV20-1 combines with J gene TRBJ2-1; D may be TRBD2 (6 bases). Germline CDR1 reads DFQATT; CDR2 reads SNEGSKA (reference sequence). V was cut by 1 base and J by 15 bases, with 13 bases left in between. The CDR3 totals 11 residues. CDR3 sequence: CSARVAGNPFF. The CDR3, as DNA: TGCAGTGCTAGAGTGGCGGGAAACCCGTTCTTC.

The chain recombines TRBV18 with TRBJ2-7; the D gene is possibly TRBD2 (5 bases). The CDR3 contains 15 residues. Trimming took 3 bases from V and 2 from J, leaving 14 bases between them. The germline CDR1 and CDR2 sequences are KGHSH and LQKENI. The CDR3 region has the DNA TGTGCCAGCTCACCCGGGGTAGGCACAGCCTACGAGCAGTACTTC. Protein: CASSPGVGTAYEQYF.

The chain recombines TRBV6-5 with TRBJ1-2, with TRBD1 matching 9 bases. The ends lost 2 bases at V and 7 bases at J; junction bases unmatched: 2. CDR3 length: 13 amino acids. In germline, CDR1 is MNHEY, CDR2 SVGAGI. The CDR3 nucleotides are TGTGCCAGCAGTTACGGACAGGGGCTTGGCTACACCTTC. Protein product: CASSYGQGLGYTF.

V usage is TRBV30 and J usage is TRBJ1-5; D is perhaps TRBD1 (5 bases). The CDR3 contains 15 residues. The germline V gene encodes CDR1 GTSNPN and CDR2 SVGIG (reference sequence). The V and J ends lost 0 bases and 4 bases respectively, with 13 bases between them. The CDR3, as DNA: TGTGCCTGGAGTGTACCAGACAGCCAAAATCAGCCCCAGCATTTT. Amino acids: CAWSVPDSQNQPQHF.

V usage is TRBV5-1 and J usage is TRBJ2-3; TRBD2 aligns across 7 bases. The CDR3 runs 17 residues. J lost 1 base, V lost 0 bases, and 8 bases had no gene match. The germline V gene encodes CDR1 SGHRS and CDR2 YFSETQ. This CDR3 reads CASSLASGPPRTDTQYF. CDR3 DNA: TGCGCCAGCAGCTTGGCTAGCGGCCCGCCTCGCACAGATACGCAGTATTTT.

This rearrangement joins TRBV3-1 (or the pseudogene TRBV3-2) to TRBJ1-3; TRBD1 matches at 11 bases. The CDR3 runs 15 residues. V shed 5 bases, J shed 4 bases, and the junction held 4 bases outside the gene matches. Per germline, CDR1 LGHDT and CDR2 YNNKEL (reference sequence). The CDR3, as DNA: TGTGCCAGCAGCAAGGACAGGGGGCCCGGAAACACCATATATTTT. Translating gives CASSKDRGPGNTIYF.